This TCR beta chain was profiled in a study of cytomegalovirus exposure and HLA in healthy donors. Both 60 Vbeta primers and 13 Jbeta primers went into the PCR. The repertoire was sequenced with immunoSEQ multiplex PCR; TCRdb's copy has only in-frame clones and lacks some. The table includes about 150,000 clones, roughly 89% detected once. Sequencing was performed on PBMCs. The sequence was obtained from a woman aged 25 to 45 in good health and CMV-seronegative.

In DNA, the CDR3 is TGTGCCAGCAGCTCCCGGGACAAACCACACGGGAATGGCTACACCTTC. This translates into CASSSRDKPHGNGYTF. V usage is TRBV11-2 and J usage is TRBJ1-2; possible D gene TRBD1, 6 bases. The CDR3 covers 16 residues. CDR1 SGHAT and CDR2 FQNNGV come from the germline V gene. V was trimmed by 4 bases and J by 6 bases, leaving 21 bases between them. The variable domain in full, with the rest retrieved from reference TRBV11-2 and TRBJ1-2, is EAGVAQSPRYKIIEKRQSVAFWCNPISGHATLYWYQQILGQGPKLLIQFQNNGVVDDSQLPKDRFSAERLKGVDSTLKIQPAKLEDSAVYLCASSSRDKPHGNGYTFGSGTRLTVV.